These 13 T cell receptor beta chains were sequenced from one sample in a study of blood T cell repertoires in COVID-19. Method: immunoSEQ multiplex PCR; TCRdb's copy keeps in-frame clones and lacks some. The sample carries approximately 330,000 clones, roughly 90% recorded once. Sequenced sample: peripheral blood. All receptors come from a man aged 25-45 years with COVID-19, enrolled during active disease.

The rearrangement joins TRBV3-1 (or the pseudogene TRBV3-2) to TRBJ2-1; TRBD2 agrees at 11 bases. The CDR3 loop spans 16 amino acids. Losses at the gene ends were 2 bases for V and 4 bases for J; bases not matched to a gene: 4. The germline V gene encodes CDR1 LGHDT and CDR2 YNNKEL (reference sequence). CDR3 region: CASSQIPSGGYNEQFF. In nucleotides, the CDR3 is TGTGCCAGCAGCCAAATCCCTAGCGGGGGGTACAATGAGCAGTTCTTC.

This clone has more than one count but fewer than ten. CDR3 protein: CASSFLNQPQHF. The CDR3, as DNA: TGTGCCAGCAGTTTTCTAAATCAGCCCCAGCATTTT. The chain joins TRBV12-3 or TRBV12-4 to TRBJ1-5; D is uncertain. The length of the CDR3 is 12 residues. V gave up 3 bases and J gave up 4 bases, with 4 bases separating them.

V gene TRBV9 combines with J gene TRBJ1-2, with 8 bases aligning to TRBD1. From germline, CDR1 is SGDLS and CDR2 YYNGEE. This CDR3 contains 14 residues. The J segment lost 3 bases and the V segment lost 3 bases, leaving 4 bases of the junction unmatched. The CDR3 sequence: CASSAGGADYGYTF. The DNA of the CDR3 is TGTGCCAGCAGCGCAGGGGGCGCAGACTATGGCTACACCTTC.

The chain is built from TRBV12-3 or TRBV12-4 and TRBJ1-5, with a weak D call TRBD1 (5 bases). The CDR3 is 13 residues long. The V and J ends lost 5 bases and 3 bases respectively, with 8 bases between them. DNA of the CDR3: TGTGCCAGCAGTCGACAGTACAATCAGCCCCAGCATTTT. It specifies CASSRQYNQPQHF.

The genes are TRBV10-3 and TRBJ1-1; D may be TRBD1 (5 bases). The CDR3 contains 12 residues. Germline V gene sequence: CDR1 ENHRY, CDR2 SYGVKD. With 0 bases removed from V and 9 bases from J, the gap between germline ends came to 8 bases. The CDR3 coding sequence is TGTGCCATCAGTGAGTCAGGGGATAAAGCTTTCTTT. It is translated as CAISESGDKAFF.

In this sample, this clone turned up once. The chain employs TRBV5-4 and TRBJ1-1; D remains unclear. Trimming removed 3 bases at V and 1 base at J, with 13 bases between. Per germline, CDR1 SGHNT and CDR2 YYREEE (reference sequence). This CDR3 is built from 15 residues. The CDR3 reads CASSWELLANTEAFF. In nucleotides, the CDR3 is TGTGCCAGCAGCTGGGAGTTATTAGCGAACACTGAAGCTTTCTTT.

This clone was recorded once. This chain links TRBV24-1 with TRBJ2-2; 11 bases agree with TRBD1. The CDR3 is made up of 16 amino acids. V lost 4 bases to trimming and J lost 4 bases; unmatched junction nucleotides: 4. Germline V lookup: CDR1 KGHDR, CDR2 SFDVKD. In nucleotides, the CDR3 is TGTGCCACCAGTGACCCGGGACAGGGGGGCACCGGGGAGCTGTTTTTT. Encoded protein: CATSDPGQGGTGELFF.

In its sample, this clone was seen once. The J gene is TRBJ2-5, the V gene TRBV28, with no clear D. CDR1 is MDHEN, CDR2 SYDVKM, per germline. The V end was cut by 3 bases, the J end by 5 bases, with 10 bases between. The CDR3 covers 13 residues. The CDR3 loop reads CASSLPHLETQYF. CDR3 in DNA: TGTGCCAGCAGTTTGCCTCACTTGGAGACCCAGTACTTC.

This clone occurred once. The rearrangement uses TRBV28 and TRBJ2-6, with D possibly matching TRBD1 (6 bases). Trimming took off 2 bases at V and 0 bases at J, with 11 bases between the two ends. Per the germline V gene, CDR1 is MDHEN and CDR2 is SYDVKM. This CDR3 has 17 amino acids. The CDR3 is CASSLGQSYSGANVLTF. CDR3 in DNA: TGTGCCAGCAGTTTAGGACAGTCCTACTCTGGGGCCAACGTCCTGACTTTC.

This chain links TRBV27 with TRBJ2-7, with TRBD1 identical over 8 bases. CDR1 is MNHEY, CDR2 SMNVEV, per germline (reference sequence). The CDR3 has 15 amino acids. Trimming removed 6 bases from V and 0 bases from J; junction bases left unmatched: 7. The CDR3 bases are TGTGCCAGCAGAGTGACAGGGGTGGGCTCCTACGAGCAGTACTTC. Amino acids: CASRVTGVGSYEQYF.

The V call is TRBV7-2, the J call TRBJ2-1; D might be TRBD2 (6 bases). The CDR3 runs to 12 residues. CDR1 and CDR2 (germline): SGHTA, FQGNSA. V lost 7 bases and J lost 7, with 11 bases in between. CDR3 amino acids: CASTLGRNEQFF. For the CDR3, the DNA is TGTGCCAGCACCTTGGGGAGGAATGAGCAGTTCTTC.

The chain couples TRBV6-5 to TRBJ2-7, with 8 bases identical to TRBD1. Germline V lookup: CDR1 MNHEY, CDR2 SVGAGI. The CDR3 covers 12 residues. The V segment lost 4 bases and the J segment 7 bases; nucleotides outside the gene matches: 3. The CDR3 bases are TGTGCCAGCAGTTGGACAGGGCTTGAGCAGTACTTC. As protein: CASSWTGLEQYF.

The sample holds a few counts of this clone. The V gene is TRBV19, the J gene TRBJ1-3, with TRBD1 as a possible D gene (6 bases). V was pared by 4 bases and J by 3 bases, with 16 bases between. Germline CDR1 and CDR2: LNHDA and SQIVND (reference sequence). The CDR3 is 16 residues long. The CDR3 sequence: CASSTGTRIFGNTIYF. In DNA form, the CDR3 reads TGTGCCAGTAGTACGGGGACACGTATATTTGGAAACACCATATATTTT.